The 30 T cell receptor beta chains reported below all come from one sample, sequenced in a study of cytomegalovirus exposure and HLA in healthy donors. Amplification used 60 Vbeta primers and 13 Jbeta primers. TCRdb keeps only in-frame clones here, not all; method: immunoSEQ multiplex PCR. The repertoire table contains 75,000 to 90,000 clones. The sequenced sample consisted of PBMCs. Receptors originate from a woman aged 55 to 70 in good health and CMV-seronegative.

The CDR3 DNA is TGTGCCAGCACCGCCCAGGAAAACATTCAGTACTTC. It specifies CASTAQENIQYF. J is TRBJ2-4 and V is TRBV6-9, with D uncertain. V was clipped by 7 bases and J by 5 bases, with 9 bases between them. Germline CDR1 reads MNHGY; CDR2 reads SVAAGI. This CDR3 contains 12 residues.

To note about this clone: This specimen includes other DNA sequences encoding the same CDR3. This chain joins TRBV5-4 and TRBJ1-2; tentative D call: TRBD1 (6 bases). Germline lookup yields CDR1 SGHNT and CDR2 YYREEE (reference sequence). V lost 2 bases to trimming and J lost 5 bases, with 7 bases between them. The CDR3 is 12 residues long. The CDR3 nucleotides read TGTGCCAGCAGCTTCACAGGGTATGGCTACACCTTC. Translated, it gives CASSFTGYGYTF. Variable domain in full (rest from reference TRBV5-4 and TRBJ1-2): ETGVTQSPTHLIKTRGQQVTLRCSSQSGHNTVSWYQQALGQGPQFIFQYYREEENGRGNFPPRFSGLQFPNYSSELNVNALELDDSALYLCASSFTGYGYTFGSGTRLTVV.

The chain combines TRBV4-2 with TRBJ1-1; tentative D call: TRBD1 (5 bases). The V gene lost 1 base and the J gene lost 6 bases, with 18 bases spanning the gap. The germline V gene has CDR1 LGHNA and CDR2 YNFKEQ. CDR3 length equals 16 residues. This chain's CDR3 is CASSQAGGEVFSEAFF. CDR3 sequence (DNA): TGTGCCAGCAGCCAAGCTGGGGGGGAGGTGTTCTCTGAAGCTTTCTTT.

The chain combines TRBV2 with TRBJ1-5; 7 nucleotides align to TRBD1. With 5 bases clipped from V and 3 bases from J, the junction kept 4 bases outside the gene matches. The CDR3 consists of 14 residues. CDR1 and CDR2 (germline): SNHLY, FYNNEI. CDR3 sequence reads: CASSPGQFNQPQHF. DNA for the CDR3: TGTGCCAGCAGTCCGGGACAGTTCAATCAGCCCCAGCATTTT.

The rearrangement joins TRBV5-1 to TRBJ2-5; maybe TRBD1 (6 bases). This CDR3 region has 13 residues. Germline CDR1 SGHRS, CDR2 YFSETQ. The germline V and J ends were trimmed by 1 base and 4 bases, with 8 bases remaining between them. The CDR3 loop reads CASSLSGAETQYF. The CDR3 region has the DNA TGCGCCAGCAGCTTGTCAGGGGCAGAGACCCAGTACTTC.

V usage is TRBV5-1 and J usage is TRBJ2-3, with TRBD2 matching over 11 bases. Per the germline V gene, CDR1 is SGHRS and CDR2 is YFSETQ. Trimming cost V 2 bases and J 6 bases; bases outside gene matches: 5. This CDR3 comprises 15 residues. The DNA of the CDR3 is TGCGCCAGCAGCTTTAGCGGGAGGGCGTCCGATACGCAGTATTTT. Translation: CASSFSGRASDTQYF.

About this clone: Other DNA sequences in the sample encode the same CDR3. The rearrangement joins TRBV5-1 to TRBJ2-1; TRBD2 matches 8 bases. Germline V gene data show CDR1 as SGHRS and CDR2 as YFSETQ. This CDR3 has 18 residues. V lost 0 bases and J lost 9; bases outside the gene matches: 17. This CDR3 is CASSLAPGTRGAQGEQFF. For the CDR3, the DNA is TGCGCCAGCAGCTTGGCCCCAGGGACTAGGGGGGCACAGGGTGAGCAGTTCTTC.

The gene calls are TRBV7-9 and TRBJ2-1, with D maybe TRBD2 (5 bases). Germline lookup yields CDR1 SEHNR and CDR2 FQNEAQ (reference sequence). Trimming stripped 5 bases from V and 3 bases from J, with 11 bases between. The CDR3 is made up of 14 amino acids. In DNA, the CDR3 is TGTGCCAGCAGCCAGACCAGCGGCTACAATGAGCAGTTCTTC. Amino acids: CASSQTSGYNEQFF.

The J gene is TRBJ1-5, the V gene TRBV18; D unclear. Germline V gene data show CDR1 as KGHSH and CDR2 as LQKENI. V was clipped by 6 bases and J by 1 base, with 7 bases between them. The CDR3 runs to 13 residues. CDR3 DNA sequence: TGTGCCAGCTCGACTGGCAGCAATCAGCCCCAGCATTTT. It specifies CASSTGSNQPQHF.

V usage is TRBV29-1 and J usage is TRBJ2-1, with 7 nucleotides matching TRBD2. The ends lost 1 base at V and 9 bases at J; junction bases unmatched: 3. This CDR3 spans 12 amino acids. Germline V CDR1 and CDR2: SQVTM, ANQGSEA. The CDR3 bases are TGCAGCGTTGAAGGGACTAGGGGTGAGCAGTTCTTC. It translates to CSVEGTRGEQFF.

This chain links TRBV6-6 with TRBJ1-2; D is ambiguous. V lost 5 bases to trimming and J lost 0 bases, with 13 bases between them. Per germline, CDR1 MNHNY and CDR2 SVGAGI (reference sequence). The CDR3 covers 15 residues. The CDR3, as DNA: TGTGCCAGCAGTATTCGGGAGGGAGCTAACTATGGCTACACCTTC. Residues: CASSIREGANYGYTF.

V and J are TRBV7-2 and TRBJ2-3, with TRBD2 as a possible D gene (6 bases). V gave up 5 bases and J gave up 6 bases, with 18 bases separating them. This CDR3 spans 15 amino acids. CDR1 is SGHTA, CDR2 FQGNSA, per germline. CDR3 in DNA: TGTGCCAGCAGCCCCGGGACGGGGGTCTGGGATACGCAGTATTTT. Amino acid sequence: CASSPGTGVWDTQYF.

The V call is TRBV2, the J call TRBJ2-1, with 10 nucleotides matching TRBD2. The junction had 8 bases not matched to a gene; V was cut back by 6 bases and J by 6 bases. The CDR3 runs 15 residues. Looked up from germline, CDR1 is SNHLY and CDR2 is FYNNEI. In nucleotides, the CDR3 is TGTGCCAGCAGCCTACTAAGCGGGAGGGGCAATGAGCAGTTCTTC. Translated: CASSLLSGRGNEQFF.

The chain uses TRBV2 and TRBJ1-2, with D maybe TRBD1 (6 bases). V lost 10 bases to trimming and J lost 5 bases, with 32 bases between them. Germline-derived CDR1 and CDR2 are SNHLY and FYNNEI. This CDR3 region has 18 residues. The CDR3 bases are TGTGCCATCAATACTAAGCCCAGGGGTGGTTTGGGGGAGTATGGCTACACCTTC. Translation gives CAINTKPRGGLGEYGYTF.

The chain is built from TRBV19 and TRBJ2-6, with D perhaps TRBD1 (5 bases). V gave up 1 base and J gave up 0 bases, with 7 bases separating them. The CDR3 covers 16 residues. Germline CDR1 reads LNHDA; CDR2 reads SQIVND (reference sequence). The CDR3 protein is CASSIGQGSGANVLTF. The CDR3 region has the DNA TGTGCCAGTAGTATAGGTCAGGGCTCTGGGGCCAACGTCCTGACTTTC.

V and J are TRBV29-1 and TRBJ1-1; weak D call: TRBD1 (5 bases). The germline V and J ends were trimmed by 3 bases and 2 bases, with 10 bases remaining between them. The CDR3 covers 13 residues. Germline values: CDR1 SQVTM, CDR2 ANQGSEA. CDR3: CSVERGGNTEAFF. The DNA for the CDR3 is TGCAGCGTTGAGCGGGGCGGCAACACTGAAGCTTTCTTT. The full variable domain, rest sourced from reference TRBV29-1 and TRBJ1-1, is SAVISQKPSRDICQRGTSLTIQCQVDSQVTMMFWYRQQPGQSLTLIATANQGSEATYESGFVIDKFPISRPNLTFSTLTVSNMSPEDSSIYLCSVERGGNTEAFFGQGTRLTVV.

The chain joins TRBV28 to TRBJ2-7; D is unclear. The germline CDR1 and CDR2 sequences are MDHEN and SYDVKM. The ends were cut back, 3 bases at V and 2 bases at J, with 11 bases in the middle. The CDR3 runs to 14 residues. CDR3 residues: CASSFSSVAYEQYF. The CDR3 DNA follows: TGTGCCAGCAGTTTTTCGAGTGTGGCCTACGAGCAGTACTTC. Full variable domain (outside the CDR3, taken from reference TRBV28 and TRBJ2-7): DVKVTQSSRYLVKRTGEKVFLECVQDMDHENMFWYRQDPGLGLRLIYFSYDVKMKEKGDIPEGYSVSREKKERFSLILESASTNQTSMYLCASSFSSVAYEQYFGPGTRLTVT.

The V call is TRBV5-1, the J call TRBJ2-7, with 9 bases fitting TRBD2. This CDR3 is built from 15 residues. The J segment lost 4 bases and the V segment lost 3 bases, leaving 8 bases of the junction unmatched. Germline-derived CDR1 and CDR2 are SGHRS and YFSETQ. The CDR3 region has the DNA TGCGCCAGCAGCTGGAGTAGCGGGAGTGATTACGAGCAGTACTTC. Translating gives CASSWSSGSDYEQYF.

The genes are TRBV6-6 and TRBJ2-5, with D maybe TRBD2 (6 bases). Germline loops: CDR1 MNHNY, CDR2 SVGAGI (reference sequence). This CDR3 region has 15 residues. V was clipped by 7 bases and J by 5 bases, with 20 bases between them. CDR3 nucleotide sequence: TGTGCCAGCACCAAAGGACGGGGGATTGGGGAGACCCAGTACTTC. Protein sequence: CASTKGRGIGETQYF.

The genes are TRBV29-1 and TRBJ2-5; 8 bases are a match to TRBD2. The trim removed 6 bases at V and 2 bases at J, leaving 5 bases unmatched. This CDR3 comprises 13 residues. Germline CDR1 reads SQVTM; CDR2 reads ANQGSEA. The CDR3 DNA reads TGCAGCGTCCTAGCGGGCGCTCAAGAGACCCAGTACTTC. It specifies CSVLAGAQETQYF.

The V gene is TRBV6-1, the J gene TRBJ2-5, with 16 nucleotides matching TRBD2. V lost 4 bases and J lost 2; bases outside the gene matches: 7. The V gene's germline CDR1 is MNHNS and CDR2 SASEGT. The CDR3 totals 18 residues. The CDR3 coding sequence is TGTGCCAGCAGTGGAGCCGGGACTAGCGGGAGGGTACAAGAGACCCAGTACTTC. Translated, it gives CASSGAGTSGRVQETQYF.

The CDR3 sequence is CASKKTGYYGYTF. The CDR3 DNA is TGTGCCAGCAAAAAGACAGGTTACTATGGCTACACCTTC. V and J are TRBV5-8 and TRBJ1-2, with D maybe TRBD1 (6 bases). The CDR3 contains 13 residues. V dropped 6 bases and J dropped 3 bases, with 12 bases sitting between them. Germline CDR1 and CDR2: SGHTS and YDEGEE.

The CDR3 DNA is TGTGCCAGTAGGCCAGGGGGGTCCTCGGAGACCCAGTACTTC. Protein: CASRPGGSSETQYF. The chain combines TRBV19 with TRBJ2-5, with a tentative D call TRBD1 (7 bases). Germline V CDR1 and CDR2: LNHDA, SQIVND (reference sequence). The CDR3 totals 14 residues. V lost 6 bases and J lost 5, with 16 bases in between.

The chain carries TRBV19 and TRBJ1-1; the match to TRBD1 covers 7 bases. The CDR3 totals 14 residues. CDR1 LNHDA and CDR2 SQIVND come from the germline V gene (reference sequence). V shed 7 bases, J shed 0 bases, and the junction held 5 bases outside the gene matches. The CDR3 here is CASTRQGVNTEAFF. CDR3 DNA: TGTGCCAGTACCCGACAGGGTGTGAACACTGAAGCTTTCTTT.

The rearrangement links TRBV5-4 to TRBJ1-4, with 8 bases lining up with TRBD1. The germline CDR1 and CDR2 sequences are SGHNT and YYREEE (reference sequence). The V segment lost 3 bases and the J segment 4 bases; nucleotides outside the gene matches: 5. This CDR3 contains 15 residues. The CDR3 DNA is TGTGCCAGCAGCTACCGGACAGGGAATAATGAAAAACTGTTTTTT. Translation: CASSYRTGNNEKLFF.

CDR3 nucleotide sequence: TGTGCCTGGAGTGTACTAAGGGGGCGTGGAGAGACCCAGTACTTC. It is translated as CAWSVLRGRGETQYF. The chain employs TRBV30 and TRBJ2-5; TRBD1 matches at 7 bases. Germline loops: CDR1 GTSNPN, CDR2 SVGIG (reference sequence). The CDR3 runs to 15 residues. Trimming cost V 0 bases and J 4 bases; bases outside gene matches: 8.

This chain joins TRBV21-1 and TRBJ2-3; the table's D call TRBD1 went unverified against the DNA. TRBV21-1 is flagged as a pseudogene. The CDR3 length is 16 residues. The CDR3 protein is CASSRPLGASTDTQYF. DNA of the CDR3: TGTGCCAGCAGCAGACCCCTAGGGGCGAGCACAGATACGCAGTATTTT.

The V call is TRBV7-9, the J call TRBJ2-3; D is possibly TRBD2 (5 bases). The ends were cut back, 5 bases at V and 4 bases at J, with 13 bases in the middle. The germline gives CDR1 SEHNR, CDR2 FQNEAQ (reference sequence). The CDR3 consists of 14 residues. The CDR3 coding sequence is TGTGCCAGCAGCCAATCCGAGGGCCCAGATACGCAGTATTTT. As protein: CASSQSEGPDTQYF. Together with reference TRBV7-9 and TRBJ2-3, the CDR3 gives the full variable domain: DTGVSQNPRHKITKRGQNVTFRCDPISEHNRLYWYRQTLGQGPEFLTYFQNEAQLEKSRLLSDRFSAERPKGSFSTLEIQRTEQGDSAMYLCASSQSEGPDTQYFGPGTRLTVL.

V and J are TRBV9 and TRBJ2-5; a weak D match, TRBD1 (6 bases). The J call may not be correct, given that the DNA end is closer to TRBJ2-7. CDR3 length: 14 residues. Germline V CDR1 and CDR2: SGDLS, YYNGEE. Here the CDR3 reads CASSVEAGVNEQYF. DNA for the CDR3: TGTGCCAGCAGCGTAGAGGCAGGGGTGAACGAGCAGTACTTC.

Worth noting for this clone: Other DNA variants within this sample encode the same CDR3. V gene TRBV7-2 combines with J gene TRBJ2-2, with 8 bases identical to TRBD2. CDR1 SGHTA and CDR2 FQGNSA come from the germline V gene. Trimming removed 6 bases from V and 4 bases from J; junction bases left unmatched: 4. The CDR3 has 14 amino acids. The CDR3 sequence is CASSFTSGTGELFF. The CDR3 DNA sequence: TGTGCCAGCAGTTTTACTAGCGGCACCGGGGAGCTGTTTTTT.